A single sample is the source of the 8 T cell receptor beta chains below, sequenced in a study of blood T cell repertoires in COVID-19. Assay: immunoSEQ multiplex PCR; the TCRdb copy retains only in-frame clones and omits some. Of tens of thousands of clones in the sample, approximately 78% were seen once. The sequencing input was peripheral blood. The source of these receptors is a human donor in a cohort sampled during active COVID-19.

This clone was seen ten or more times. The V call is TRBV7-6, the J call TRBJ1-6; 10 bases line up with TRBD1. Germline assignment: CDR1 SGHVS and CDR2 FNYEAQ. J gave up 7 bases and V 6 bases, and 6 bases lay outside the gene matches. The length of the CDR3 is 15 residues. The CDR3, as DNA: TGTGCCAGCAGAGCGACAGGGGGCAACAATTCACCCCTCCACTTT. Protein: CASRATGGNNSPLHF.

The chain recombines TRBV7-9 with TRBJ2-7; 7 positions agree with TRBD1. CDR1 is SEHNR, CDR2 FQNEAQ, per germline (reference sequence). The CDR3 is made up of 16 amino acids. V trimming: 7 bases; J trimming: 0 bases; junction bases outside the gene matches: 12. CDR3 in DNA: TGTGCCAGCAACAGAGAAGGGGGCCGGGGCTCCTACGAGCAGTACTTC. Its protein product is CASNREGGRGSYEQYF.

This clone was seen a few times. V is TRBV6-4 and J is TRBJ2-1; 9 positions agree with TRBD2. The CDR3 sequence is 14 residues long. J gave up 9 bases and V 4 bases, and 7 bases lay outside the gene matches. Germline V gene lookup returns CDR1 MRHNA and CDR2 SNTAGT. The CDR3 protein is CASSAFGTSSEQFF. The DNA for the CDR3 is TGTGCCAGCAGTGCCTTCGGGACTAGCAGTGAGCAGTTCTTC.

The chain is built from TRBV7-2 and TRBJ2-1; 7 positions match TRBD1. Germline-derived CDR1 and CDR2 are SGHTA and FQGNSA. This CDR3 contains 13 residues. J lost 6 bases, V lost 4 bases, and 3 bases had no gene match. The CDR3 is CASSSGQFNEQFF. The CDR3 DNA is TGTGCCAGCAGCTCGGGACAGTTCAATGAGCAGTTCTTC. Full variable domain (remainder filled in from reference TRBV7-2 and TRBJ2-1): GAGVSQSPSNKVTEKGKDVELRCDPISGHTALYWYRQSLGQGLEFLIYFQGNSAPDKSGLPSDRFSAERTGGSVSTLTIQRTQQEDSAVYLCASSSGQFNEQFFGPGTRLTVL.

The chain combines TRBV7-8 with TRBJ1-1; D call uncertain. Per germline, CDR1 SGHVS and CDR2 FQNEAQ. Trimming shortened V by 1 base and J by 2 bases, and 8 bases separated the two germline ends. The CDR3 is 14 residues long. The CDR3 coding sequence is TGTGCCAGCAGCTTAGAAGGAGACAACACTGAAGCTTTCTTT. Its translation: CASSLEGDNTEAFF. Full variable domain (remainder filled in from reference TRBV7-8 and TRBJ1-1): GAGVSQSPRYKVAKRGQDVALRCDPISGHVSLFWYQQALGQGPEFLTYFQNEAQLDKSGLPSDRFFAERPEGSVSTLKIQRTQQEDSAVYLCASSLEGDNTEAFFGQGTRLTVV.

The chain employs TRBV5-1 and TRBJ1-4, with 7 bases lining up with TRBD1. CDR1 SGHRS and CDR2 YFSETQ come from the germline V gene. The CDR3 loop spans 17 amino acids. Trimming took 0 bases from V and 3 from J; bases not matched to a gene: 8. This chain's CDR3 is CASSLGQGVVPNEKLFF. In DNA form, the CDR3 reads TGCGCCAGCAGCTTGGGACAGGGTGTCGTACCTAATGAAAAACTGTTTTTT.

The rearrangement links TRBV6-2 or TRBV6-3 to TRBJ1-1, with D possibly matching TRBD1 (5 bases). This CDR3 region has 12 residues. V lost 4 bases to trimming and J lost 5 bases, with 8 bases between them. In germline, CDR1 is MNHEY, CDR2 SVGEGT. The CDR3, as DNA: TGTGCCAGCAGTTTACAGGTTACTGAAGCTTTCTTT. Amino acid sequence: CASSLQVTEAFF.

The chain has TRBV6-5 and TRBJ2-7; D might be TRBD2 (6 bases). Trimming shortened V by 0 bases and J by 3 bases, and 15 bases separated the two germline ends. The CDR3 is 16 residues long. Germline V CDR1 and CDR2: MNHEY, SVGAGI. Written as DNA, the CDR3 is TGTGCCAGCAGTTACTCCCCCTGGGGAGGAGGCTACGAGCAGTACTTC. Protein: CASSYSPWGGGYEQYF.